Listed here are 6 T cell receptor beta chains from one sample, sequenced in a study of vaccination effects on CD4 cells after COVID-19 (dated 2022 in TCRdb). Antigen specificity for these receptors is unknown. To identify antigen-specific CD4+ T cell clonotypes by their expansion, the ViraFEST assay first stimulated PBMC with viral peptide pools and then applied TCR sequencing. After around ten days of culture, CD4+ T cells were isolated with the EasySep CD4+ T cell isolation kit. The absence of prior SARS-CoV-2 infection in healthy vaccine recipients was confirmed by negative nucleocapsid antibodies before and after vaccination. The library was produced with the immunoSEQ multiplex PCR assay. TCRdb holds this immuneACCESS table with in-frame rearrangements only. Some clones are missing; in checked studies, unresolved V genes explain under half, and the rest has no known cause. This sample has 30,000 to 45,000 clones in its table, and about 66% of those were observed once. The leading ten clones occupy 14% to 15% of the sample.

Sequencing was performed on CD4+ T cells from PBMCs cultured with HCoV-OC43 spike peptides, taken before COVID-19 vaccination. The cell subset or site label for this specimen denotes: HCoV-OC43 spike overlapping peptide pool stimulation. These receptor sequences come from a human donor who received a COVID-19 vaccine.

The chain employs TRBV6-5 and TRBJ1-2; 7 bases fit TRBD1. The junction had 5 bases not matched to a gene; V was cut back by 8 bases and J by 2 bases. Germline lookup yields CDR1 MNHEY and CDR2 SVGAGI. The CDR3 length is 13 residues. CDR3 DNA sequence: TGTGCCAGCCGGACACAGGGGAACTATGGCTACACCTTC. This encodes CASRTQGNYGYTF.

The gene calls are TRBV27 and TRBJ1-5; tentative D call: TRBD1 (6 bases). CDR3 size: 15 residues. Trimming took off 4 bases at V and 0 bases at J, with 10 bases between the two ends. CDR1 is MNHEY and CDR2 is SMNVEV in the germline V gene (reference sequence). The CDR3 bases are TGTGCCAGCAGTTCAGGACAGACTAGCAATCAGCCCCAGCATTTT. Translated, it gives CASSSGQTSNQPQHF.

The chain employs TRBV6-2 or TRBV6-3 and TRBJ2-7; 8 positions agree with TRBD2. V lost 5 bases to trimming and J lost 2 bases; unmatched junction nucleotides: 11. The CDR3 runs to 16 residues. In germline, CDR1 is MNHEY, CDR2 SVGEGT. This CDR3 reads CASSRIPDSGTYEQYF. CDR3 DNA: TGTGCCAGCAGTCGTATCCCCGATAGCGGGACCTACGAGCAGTACTTC.

The chain uses TRBV7-2 and TRBJ2-1; D possibly uses TRBD1 or TRBD2 (5 bases each). The germline V gene has CDR1 SGHTA and CDR2 FQGNSA. Trimming took 5 bases from V and 3 from J, leaving 14 bases between them. This CDR3 has 15 amino acids. CDR3 DNA sequence: TGTGCCAGCAGCCCCACGGGACCTCGCTACAATGAGCAGTTCTTC. Translation gives CASSPTGPRYNEQFF.

The rearrangement joins TRBV9 to TRBJ2-7; D is unclear. The V gene's germline CDR1 is SGDLS and CDR2 YYNGEE. V was shortened by 0 bases and J by 2 bases, with 12 bases between the two germline ends. The CDR3 extends over 15 amino acids. This CDR3 is CASSVGTTDPYEQYF. The CDR3 coding sequence is TGTGCCAGCAGCGTAGGGACCACAGACCCCTACGAGCAGTACTTC. Together with reference TRBV9 and TRBJ2-7, the CDR3 gives the full variable domain: DSGVTQTPKHLITATGQRVTLRCSPRSGDLSVYWYQQSLDQGLQFLIQYYNGEERAKGNILERFSAQQFPDLHSELNLSSLELGDSALYFCASSVGTTDPYEQYFGPGTRLTVT.

This clone was detected only once. The V gene is TRBV2, the J gene TRBJ1-1; no clear D. The CDR3 totals 13 residues. Germline loops: CDR1 SNHLY, CDR2 FYNNEI. Trimming took off 5 bases at V and 7 bases at J, with 14 bases between the two ends. This CDR3 is CASSSTRPSEAFF. Written as DNA, the CDR3 is TGTGCCAGCAGTTCGACACGGCCCAGTGAAGCTTTCTTT.